Reported below is one T cell receptor (beta chain). The sample belongs to a study of blood T cell repertoires in COVID-19. Measured with immunoSEQ multiplex PCR; TCRdb has only the in-frame clones, and not every one. The sample consists of over 45,000 clones, 82% of them appearing once. Sequenced sample: peripheral blood. This sequence originates from a man in his forties with acute or convalescent COVID-19.

The CDR3: CASSPDRNHSPLHF. In nucleotides, the CDR3 is TGTGCCAGCAGCCCGGACAGGAATCATTCACCCCTCCACTTT. The chain employs TRBV6-5 and TRBJ1-6; 7 bases are a match to TRBD1. The CDR3 extends over 14 amino acids. The junction had 7 bases not matched to a gene; V was cut back by 6 bases and J by 8 bases. Germline CDR1 reads MNHEY; CDR2 reads SVGAGI.